Each of the 26 T cell receptor beta chains below was sequenced from the same sample in a study of Graves' ophthalmopathy and Graves' hyperthyroidism. RNA transcripts were the source from which TCR beta CDR3 regions were amplified. In the first round, RT-PCR was carried out with HTBI primers, and a multiplex PCR formed the second round. A single record per CDR3 protein comes from TCRdb applying MiXCR to the multiplex PCR reads. The data hold hundreds of thousands of distinct CDR3 sequences, with 40% observed a single time. Sequenced material: peripheral blood. These TCRs come from an adult man with Graves' ophthalmopathy.

This chain connects TRBV10-3 to TRBJ1-2, with TRBD1 matching 7 bases. V shed 5 bases, J shed 4 bases, and the junction held 7 bases outside the gene matches. This CDR3 region has 14 residues. CDR1 and CDR2 from the germline V gene are ENHRY and SYGVKD. CDR3 residues: CAISRTGVPYGYTF. CDR3 coding DNA: TGTGCCATCAGTCGTACAGGGGTCCCCTATGGCTACACCTTC.

The chain links TRBV10-1 to TRBJ2-7; TRBD1 matches at 9 bases. This CDR3 has 14 amino acids. Germline CDR1 WNHNN, CDR2 SYGVQD (reference sequence). The J segment lost 5 bases and the V segment lost 4 bases, leaving 6 bases of the junction unmatched. The CDR3 bases are TGCGCCAGCAGTGCGACAGGGGGGGCTAACGAGCAGTACTTC. Protein: CASSATGGANEQYF.

This clonotype was counted many times. V gene TRBV29-1 combines with J gene TRBJ1-2; possible D gene TRBD1, 6 bases. V shed 4 bases and J shed 3 bases, with 12 bases lying between them. CDR1 is SQVTM, CDR2 ANQGSEA, per germline. This CDR3 is 13 amino acids long. Written as DNA, the CDR3 is TGCAGCGTTGCGGGGGCACCCGACTATGGCTACACCTTC. Encoded protein: CSVAGAPDYGYTF.

The genes are TRBV7-3 and TRBJ2-6, with D maybe TRBD1 (6 bases). The CDR3 covers 15 residues. V was cut by 8 bases and J by 2 bases, with 13 bases left in between. Germline CDR1 reads SGHTA; CDR2 reads FQGTGA. The CDR3 DNA reads as TGTGCCAGCGGCCTCCAGGGGCCTGGGGCCAACGTCCTGACTTTC. Amino acids: CASGLQGPGANVLTF. Variable domain in full (rest from reference TRBV7-3 and TRBJ2-6): GAGVSQTPSNKVTEKGKYVELRCDPISGHTALYWYRQSLGQGPEFLIYFQGTGAADDSGLPNDRFFAVRPEGSVSTLKIQRTERGDSAVYLCASGLQGPGANVLTFGAGSRLTVL.

CDR3 residues: CASSPGGVVNEKLFF. The CDR3 DNA follows: TGTGCCAGTAGTCCTGGAGGGGTTGTGAATGAAAAACTGTTTTTT. The chain carries TRBV19 and TRBJ1-4; a weak D match, TRBD1 (5 bases). Germline-derived CDR1 and CDR2 are LNHDA and SQIVND (reference sequence). Trimming removed 5 bases at V and 5 bases at J, with 15 bases between. This CDR3 comprises 15 residues.

This clonotype was detected ten times or more. The chain joins TRBV25-1 to TRBJ1-3; TRBD1 is a possible D gene (6 bases). The CDR3 runs to 16 residues. With 6 bases removed from V and 2 bases from J, the gap between germline ends came to 17 bases. Per the germline V gene, CDR1 is MGHDK and CDR2 is SYGVNS. Here the CDR3 DNA reads TGTGCCAGCAGATCAACTCAGGGGTTTGCTGGAAACACCATATATTTT. Its translation is CASRSTQGFAGNTIYF. Complete variable domain (other parts from reference TRBV25-1 and TRBJ1-3): EADIYQTPRYLVIGTGKKITLECSQTMGHDKMYWYQQDPGMELHLIHYSYGVNSTEKGDLSSESTVSRIRTEHFPLTLESARPSHTSQYLCASRSTQGFAGNTIYFGEGSWLTVV.

The CDR3, as DNA: TGCGCCAGCAGTGCCACAGGGGTCAATGGCTACACCATATATTTT. Translation: CASSATGVNGYTIYF. This sequence joins TRBV10-2 and TRBJ1-3, with 7 bases lining up with TRBD1. The CDR3 extends over 15 amino acids. Germline-derived CDR1 and CDR2 are WSHSY and SAAADI. The V and J ends lost 4 bases and 8 bases, in that order; junction bases with no gene match: 11.

This clonotype was seen a single time. The CDR3 is CATSSSTPNYGYTF. The CDR3 DNA follows: TGTGCCACCAGCAGCTCGACACCTAACTATGGCTACACCTTC. The V call is TRBV15, the J call TRBJ1-2; D ambiguous. V was shortened by 3 bases and J by 0 bases, with 8 bases between the two germline ends. The CDR3 sequence is 14 residues long. Germline V gene sequence: CDR1 LNHNV, CDR2 YYDKDF (reference sequence).

The chain employs TRBV10-2 and TRBJ1-1; perhaps TRBD1 as D (5 bases). The germline V and J ends were trimmed by 3 bases and 0 bases, with 11 bases remaining between them. This CDR3 spans 15 amino acids. Germline V lookup: CDR1 WSHSY, CDR2 SAAADI. DNA for the CDR3: TGCGCCAGCAGTGAATCAGGGTACATGAACACTGAAGCTTTCTTT. It specifies CASSESGYMNTEAFF.

The chain combines TRBV20-1 with TRBJ1-1; 8 bases agree with TRBD1. Germline trimming cut 0 bases from V and 1 base from J; bases unmatched to any gene: 7. CDR1 DFQATT and CDR2 SNEGSKA come from the germline V gene (reference sequence). The CDR3 is 16 residues long. Here the CDR3 DNA reads TGCAGTGCTAGAGACAGGGGGCGAACGTCGAACACTGAAGCTTTCTTT. Protein product: CSARDRGRTSNTEAFF.

V gene TRBV7-2 combines with J gene TRBJ1-6; 9 nucleotides align to TRBD1. Germline V lookup: CDR1 SGHTA, CDR2 FQGNSA. V shed 6 bases, J shed 6 bases, and the junction held 6 bases outside the gene matches. This CDR3 has 15 amino acids. The CDR3 DNA reads as TGTGCCAGCAGTGGGTGGGACAGGGTTAATTCACCCCTCCACTTT. Amino acid sequence: CASSGWDRVNSPLHF.

CDR3 residues: CASSIGAGGNYGYTF. CDR3 nucleotides: TGTGCCAGTAGTATCGGGGCAGGTGGGAACTATGGCTACACCTTC. The genes are TRBV19 and TRBJ1-2, with D tentatively TRBD1 (5 bases). V dropped 3 bases and J dropped 2 bases, with 13 bases sitting between them. The CDR3 has 15 amino acids. Germline V CDR1 and CDR2: LNHDA, SQIVND (reference sequence).

The chain is built from TRBV25-1 and TRBJ1-4, with TRBD1 as a possible D gene (5 bases). Trimming took 6 bases from V and 10 from J, leaving 24 bases between them. The CDR3 spans 16 residues. The germline CDR1 and CDR2 sequences are MGHDK and SYGVNS. CDR3 DNA sequence: TGTGCCAGCAGCCAAGGACCAGGGAAAAGCCTAGGAAAACTGTTTTTT. This translates into CASSQGPGKSLGKLFF. Full variable domain (rest looked up from reference TRBV25-1 and TRBJ1-4): EADIYQTPRYLVIGTGKKITLECSQTMGHDKMYWYQQDPGMELHLIHYSYGVNSTEKGDLSSESTVSRIRTEHFPLTLESARPSHTSQYLCASSQGPGKSLGKLFFGSGTQLSVL.

The chain recombines TRBV4-2 with TRBJ2-3, with 11 bases lining up with TRBD1. The CDR3 is 16 amino acids. Germline CDR1 and CDR2: LGHNA and YNFKEQ. V lost 6 bases to trimming and J lost 6 bases; unmatched junction nucleotides: 11. CDR3 residues: CASRARPGQGEDTQYF. CDR3 nucleotides: TGTGCCAGCAGAGCCAGACCGGGACAGGGGGAGGATACGCAGTATTTT.

The chain combines TRBV10-1 with TRBJ1-1; D is unclear. CDR1 and CDR2 from the germline V gene are WNHNN and SYGVQD (reference sequence). V lost 7 bases to trimming and J lost 0 bases, with 9 bases between them. This CDR3 contains 13 residues. CDR3 residues: CASNRRMNTEAFF. The CDR3 nucleotides read TGCGCCAGCAATAGAAGGATGAACACTGAAGCTTTCTTT.

This clonotype was seen many times. V and J are TRBV7-9 and TRBJ1-1; tentatively, D is TRBD1 (5 bases). Germline values: CDR1 SEHNR, CDR2 FQNEAQ (reference sequence). The V gene lost 1 base and the J gene lost 10 bases, with 10 bases spanning the gap. The CDR3 runs to 12 residues. CDR3 region: CASSLGIGTAFF. The CDR3 region has the DNA TGTGCCAGCAGCTTAGGAATCGGGACAGCTTTCTTT.

The chain is built from TRBV14 and TRBJ1-6; 8 bases line up with TRBD1. Looked up from germline, CDR1 is SGHDN and CDR2 is FVKESK. The trim removed 1 base at V and 6 bases at J, leaving 5 bases unmatched. This CDR3 has 16 amino acids. CDR3 nucleotide sequence: TGTGCCAGCAGCCAAGTAAACAGGGGGATTAATTCACCCCTCCACTTT. As protein: CASSQVNRGINSPLHF.

This chain joins TRBV12-3 or TRBV12-4 and TRBJ2-6, with 7 bases lining up with TRBD2. The CDR3 length is 14 residues. The ends lost 4 bases at V and 3 bases at J; junction bases unmatched: 0. Here the CDR3 DNA reads TGTGCCAGCAGTTGGGGGGGTGGGGCCAACGTCCTGACTTTC. Translating it yields CASSWGGGANVLTF.

This clonotype was detected many times. The chain uses TRBV9 and TRBJ2-5; 8 bases line up with TRBD2. With V trimmed by 4 bases and J by 2 bases, 13 bases remained unmatched. CDR3 length equals 17 residues. CDR1 is SGDLS and CDR2 is YYNGEE in the germline V gene. This CDR3 reads CASSPIEGTSGQETQYF. CDR3 bases: TGTGCCAGCAGCCCCATAGAGGGAACTAGCGGACAAGAGACCCAGTACTTC.

J is TRBJ1-2 and V is TRBV7-3; D not certain. Germline CDR1 SGHTA, CDR2 FQGTGA. V was clipped by 3 bases and J by 3 bases, with 11 bases between them. The CDR3 is 14 residues long. The CDR3 reads CASSLAERYYGYTF. The CDR3 DNA follows: TGTGCCAGCAGCTTGGCCGAGAGATACTATGGCTACACCTTC. Full variable domain (outside the CDR3, taken from reference TRBV7-3 and TRBJ1-2): GAGVSQTPSNKVTEKGKYVELRCDPISGHTALYWYRQSLGQGPEFLIYFQGTGAADDSGLPNDRFFAVRPEGSVSTLKIQRTERGDSAVYLCASSLAERYYGYTFGSGTRLTVV.

This clonotype turned up a few times. The chain employs TRBV20-1 and TRBJ2-7; 8 bases map to TRBD2. CDR3 length equals 12 residues. The germline V gene encodes CDR1 DFQATT and CDR2 SNEGSKA (reference sequence). The V segment lost 6 bases and the J segment 3 bases; nucleotides outside the gene matches: 4. The chain's CDR3 is CSASGSFYEQYF. The CDR3 DNA is TGCAGTGCAAGCGGGAGCTTCTACGAGCAGTACTTC.

This clonotype appeared a single time. The gene calls are TRBV2 and TRBJ1-6; maybe TRBD1 (5 bases). This CDR3 is 15 amino acids long. The V gene lost 5 bases and the J gene lost 7 bases, with 15 bases spanning the gap. Per germline, CDR1 SNHLY and CDR2 FYNNEI. The CDR3 sequence: CASSLMAGKNSPLHF. In DNA, the CDR3 is TGTGCCAGCAGTTTAATGGCAGGGAAAAATTCACCCCTCCACTTT.

V and J are TRBV28 and TRBJ1-4; D may be TRBD1 (6 bases). This CDR3 contains 15 residues. Germline CDR1 MDHEN, CDR2 SYDVKM. V lost 2 bases to trimming and J lost 6 bases, with 13 bases between them. DNA of the CDR3: TGTGCCAGCAGTTTAAACGACAGGAGAGATGAAAAACTGTTTTTT. Amino acids: CASSLNDRRDEKLFF.

There are a few counts of this clonotype. The CDR3 bases are TGTGCCAGCGGACAACTCTCTGGAAACACCATATATTTT. The encoded protein is CASGQLSGNTIYF. This chain uses TRBV3-1 with TRBJ1-3; D possibly corresponds to TRBD1 (5 bases). V was trimmed by 8 bases and J by 0 bases, leaving 8 bases between them. The V gene's germline CDR1 is LGHDT and CDR2 YNNKEL (reference sequence). CDR3 length equals 13 residues.

The chain uses TRBV25-1 and TRBJ2-2; D might be TRBD1 or TRBD2, each matching 5 bases. V was trimmed by 6 bases and J by 0 bases, leaving 20 bases between them. CDR3 length: 18 residues. Germline CDR1 and CDR2: MGHDK and SYGVNS. CDR3 DNA sequence: TGTGCCAGCAGCATTTTAAGGCCCGGGACGACGAACACCGGGGAGCTGTTTTTT. Translated, it gives CASSILRPGTTNTGELFF.

CDR3 sequence (DNA): TGCAGCGTTTGGCGGGCGTCCGGGCAGTACTTC. Protein product: CSVWRASGQYF. The chain has TRBV29-1 and TRBJ2-7, with a possible D match to TRBD2 (5 bases). Trimming removed 5 bases at V and 9 bases at J, with 14 bases between. The CDR3 covers 11 residues. Germline CDR1 reads SQVTM; CDR2 reads ANQGSEA.